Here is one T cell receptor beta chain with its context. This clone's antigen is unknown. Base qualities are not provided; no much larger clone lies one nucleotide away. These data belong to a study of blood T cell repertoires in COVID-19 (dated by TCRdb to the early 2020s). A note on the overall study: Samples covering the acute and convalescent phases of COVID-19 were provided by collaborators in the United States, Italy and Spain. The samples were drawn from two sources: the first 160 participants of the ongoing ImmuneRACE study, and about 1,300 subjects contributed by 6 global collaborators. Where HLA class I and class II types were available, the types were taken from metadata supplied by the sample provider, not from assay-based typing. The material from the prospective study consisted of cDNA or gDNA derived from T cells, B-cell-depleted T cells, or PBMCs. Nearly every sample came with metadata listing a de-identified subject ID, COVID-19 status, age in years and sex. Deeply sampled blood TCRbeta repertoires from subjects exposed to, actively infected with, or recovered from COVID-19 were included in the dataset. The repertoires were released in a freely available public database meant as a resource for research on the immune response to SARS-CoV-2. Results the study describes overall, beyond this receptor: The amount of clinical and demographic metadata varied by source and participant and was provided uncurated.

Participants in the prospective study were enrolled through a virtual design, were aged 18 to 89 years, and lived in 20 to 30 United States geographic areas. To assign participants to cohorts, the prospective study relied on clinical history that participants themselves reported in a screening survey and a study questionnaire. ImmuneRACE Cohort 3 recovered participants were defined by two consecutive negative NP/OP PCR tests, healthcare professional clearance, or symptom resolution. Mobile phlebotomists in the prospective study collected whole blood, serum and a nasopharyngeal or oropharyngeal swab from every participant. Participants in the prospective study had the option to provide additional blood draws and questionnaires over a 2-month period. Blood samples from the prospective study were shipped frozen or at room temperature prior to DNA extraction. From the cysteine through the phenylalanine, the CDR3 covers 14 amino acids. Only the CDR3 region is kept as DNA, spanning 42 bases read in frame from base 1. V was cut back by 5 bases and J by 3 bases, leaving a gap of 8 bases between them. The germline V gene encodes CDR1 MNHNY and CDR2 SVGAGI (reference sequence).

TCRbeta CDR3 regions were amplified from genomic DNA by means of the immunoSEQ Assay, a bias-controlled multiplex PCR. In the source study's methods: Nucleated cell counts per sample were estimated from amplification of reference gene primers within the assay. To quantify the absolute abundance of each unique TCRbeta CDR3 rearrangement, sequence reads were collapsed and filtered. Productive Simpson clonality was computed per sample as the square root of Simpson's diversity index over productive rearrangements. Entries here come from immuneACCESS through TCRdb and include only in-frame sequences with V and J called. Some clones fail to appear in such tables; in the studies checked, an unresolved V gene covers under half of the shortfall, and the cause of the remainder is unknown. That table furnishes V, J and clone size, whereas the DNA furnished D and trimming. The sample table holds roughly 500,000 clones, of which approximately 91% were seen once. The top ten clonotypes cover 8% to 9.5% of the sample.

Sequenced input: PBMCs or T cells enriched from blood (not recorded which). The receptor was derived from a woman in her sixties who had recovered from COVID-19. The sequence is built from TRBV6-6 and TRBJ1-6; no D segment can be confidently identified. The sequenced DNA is TGTGCCAGCAGTGCTGAGAGCTATAATTCACCCCTCCACTTT. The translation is CASSAESYNSPLHF.